This T cell receptor beta chain appears in the sequencing data of a study of T cells in Graves' hyperthyroidism and ophthalmopathy (dated by TCRdb to the late 2010s). Regarding the study in general: Peripheral blood samples were taken at initial diagnosis, before any treatment was given. To identify distinguishing TCR V-J signatures, a discovery cohort of around 100 patients was used, comprising 43 with Graves' ophthalmopathy and approximately 57 with stable Graves' hyperthyroidism. Prospective prediction of ophthalmopathy was tested in an independent validation cohort of approximately 19 hyperthyroidism patients and some 17 patients who later progressed to ophthalmopathy. The approximately 100 discovery patients were randomly split 7:3 into training and test sets. In addition, the study compared T-cell repertoires in thyroid tissue and in blood from about 6 Graves' hyperthyroidism patients. Following sampling, methimazole starting at 30 mg daily was given to hyperthyroidism patients, and high-dose intravenous methylprednisolone was given to ophthalmopathy patients. TCR Vbeta CDR3 sequencing of roughly 140 peripheral blood samples (43 ophthalmopathy, about 75 hyperthyroidism and roughly 17 progressor patients) is reported in the paper.

In the ophthalmopathy patients, disease was moderately to severely active, with a Clinical Activity Score of 3 or more, a NOSPECS grade of 4 or more, and a duration of less than 3 months. The study excluded patients with uncontrolled infections, other autoimmune diseases, pregnancy or lactation. Diagnoses were established on the basis of clinical symptoms, serum thyroxine and TRAb, thyroid ultrasound, and orbital computed tomography. Ficoll-Paque density gradient centrifugation was used to isolate PBMCs from about 9 ml of fresh peripheral blood. Total RNA was extracted with Trizol reagent, and quality was checked on an Agilent 2100 Bioanalyzer. The CDR3 goes from the cysteine to the phenylalanine over 14 residues. The CDR3 DNA has 42 bases and is translated from base 1. In the germline V gene (reference sequence), CDR1 corresponds to LGHDT and CDR2 to YNNKEL. Here V drops 2 bases and J drops 7 bases, and the junction holds 7 bases not matched to any gene.

There are many counts of this clonotype. Its antigen is currently not known. No qualities accompany the bases; no much larger clone lies one base away. The paper's findings and limits, for the study overall: Sample size was not statistically predetermined, and investigators were not blinded to group allocation. Ophthalmopathy was separated from stable hyperthyroidism by a 13 V-J signature model, with approximately 85% sensitivity and approximately 81% specificity obtained in cross-validation and 80%/75% obtained in testing. In validation, the model predicted progression to ophthalmopathy with around 71% sensitivity and roughly 75% specificity, a median of 6.5 months before onset. Most expanded thyroid clonotypes (frequency above 0.001) were also detected in blood, a finding suggesting that blood repertoires may reflect thyroid immune responses.

TCR beta CDR3 regions were amplified from RNA transcripts. The TCR CDR3 was subjected to a first round of RT-PCR using the HTBI primer set and the Qiagen OneStep RT-PCR kit. The libraries were constructed in a second round of multiplex PCR and then size-selected and purified. The libraries were sequenced on an Illumina HiSeq2000 using paired-end 100 bp reads. Per the authors' processing: SOAPnuke was used to process the raw data, removing reads that contained adapters or uncalled bases, had a mean Phred below 15, or lacked an exact match to the constant primer or identifier. High-quality paired reads were merged using COPE v1.2.5, and each unique nucleotide sequence was defined as a clonotype. MiTCR v1.1 was used to align clonotypes to the IMGT TRBV, TRBD and TRBJ reference segments. The analysis was restricted to V-J combinations with a frequency above 0.0001, which together covered roughly 99% of the repertoires. A TCS score was defined as the ratio of F50 (clonal expansion) to E x V (chaos), with BLOSUM62-based TCRdist applied between CDR3 peptides within each V-J. Welch's t-statistics and random forest reduced roughly 540 V-J features to 13, which were used in a naive Bayes classifier (R e1071). The public reads were reanalyzed by TCRdb: fastp trimming at Q25, MiXCR alignment, in-frame beta chains only. Records with the same CDR3 protein are collapsed into one entry carrying the most frequent genes and DNA. TCRdb's processing, not the authors' own work, is the source of the V and J calls. This sample holds over 350,000 distinct CDR3 sequences; 11% to 15% were observed only once. Approximately 27% of the sample comes from the top ten.

The rearrangement joined TRBV3-1 to TRBJ1-1; 7 junctional bases match TRBD1. The source of this sequence is a man aged 50-60 years with Graves' ophthalmopathy. The sample taken for sequencing was blood. The DNA sequence follows: TGTGCCAGCAGCCAAAAAGGGGGCCATGGTGAAGCTTTCTTT. This is translated as CASSQKGGHGEAFF.